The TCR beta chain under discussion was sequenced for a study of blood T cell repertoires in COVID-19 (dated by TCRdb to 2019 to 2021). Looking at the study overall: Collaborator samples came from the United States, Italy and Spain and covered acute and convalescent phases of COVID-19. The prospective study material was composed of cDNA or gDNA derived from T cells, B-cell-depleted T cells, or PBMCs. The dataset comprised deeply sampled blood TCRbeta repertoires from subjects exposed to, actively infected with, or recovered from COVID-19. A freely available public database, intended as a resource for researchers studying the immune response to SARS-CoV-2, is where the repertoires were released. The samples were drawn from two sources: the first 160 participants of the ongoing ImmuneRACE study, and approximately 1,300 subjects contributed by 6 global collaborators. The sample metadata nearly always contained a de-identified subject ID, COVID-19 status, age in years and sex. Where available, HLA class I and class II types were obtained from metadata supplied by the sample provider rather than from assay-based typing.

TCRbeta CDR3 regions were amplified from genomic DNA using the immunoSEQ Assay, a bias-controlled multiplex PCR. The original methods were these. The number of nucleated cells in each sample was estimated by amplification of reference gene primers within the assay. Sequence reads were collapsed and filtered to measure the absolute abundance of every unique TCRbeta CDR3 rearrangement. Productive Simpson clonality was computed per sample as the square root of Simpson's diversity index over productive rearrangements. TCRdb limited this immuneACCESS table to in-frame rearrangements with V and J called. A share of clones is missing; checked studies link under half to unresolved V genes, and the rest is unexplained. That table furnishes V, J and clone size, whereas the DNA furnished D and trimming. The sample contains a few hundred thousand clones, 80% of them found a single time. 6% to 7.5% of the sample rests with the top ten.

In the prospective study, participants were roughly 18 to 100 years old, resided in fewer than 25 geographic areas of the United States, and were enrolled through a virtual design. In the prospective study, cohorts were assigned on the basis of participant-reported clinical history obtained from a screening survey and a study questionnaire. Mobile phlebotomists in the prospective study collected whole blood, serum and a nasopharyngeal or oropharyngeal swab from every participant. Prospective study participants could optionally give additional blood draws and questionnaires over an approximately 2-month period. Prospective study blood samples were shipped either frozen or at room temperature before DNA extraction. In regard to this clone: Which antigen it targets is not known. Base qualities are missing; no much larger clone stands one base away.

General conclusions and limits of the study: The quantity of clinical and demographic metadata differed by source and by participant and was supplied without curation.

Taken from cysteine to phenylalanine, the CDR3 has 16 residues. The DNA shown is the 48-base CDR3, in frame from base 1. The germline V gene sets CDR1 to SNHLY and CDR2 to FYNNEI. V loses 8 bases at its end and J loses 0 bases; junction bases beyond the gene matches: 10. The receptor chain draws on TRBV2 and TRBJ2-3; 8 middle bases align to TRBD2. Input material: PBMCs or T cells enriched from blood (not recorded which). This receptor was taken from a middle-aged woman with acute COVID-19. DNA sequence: TGTGCCAGCGGAGCGGGGGTGCAACCTAGCACAGATACGCAGTATTTT. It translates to CASGAGVQPSTDTQYF.